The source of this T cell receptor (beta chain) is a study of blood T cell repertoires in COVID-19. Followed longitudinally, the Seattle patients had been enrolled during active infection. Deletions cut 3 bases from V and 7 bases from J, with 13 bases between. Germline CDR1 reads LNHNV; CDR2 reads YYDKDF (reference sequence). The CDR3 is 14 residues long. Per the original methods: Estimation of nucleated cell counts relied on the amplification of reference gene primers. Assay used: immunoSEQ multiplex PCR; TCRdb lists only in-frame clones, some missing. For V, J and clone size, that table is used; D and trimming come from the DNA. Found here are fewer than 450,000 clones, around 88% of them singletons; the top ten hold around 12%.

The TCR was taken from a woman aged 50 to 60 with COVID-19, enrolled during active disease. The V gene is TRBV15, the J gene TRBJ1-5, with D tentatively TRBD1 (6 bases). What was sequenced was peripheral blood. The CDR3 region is CATSRGGGYQPQHF. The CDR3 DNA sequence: TGTGCCACCAGCAGGGGAGGGGGGTACCAGCCCCAGCATTTT. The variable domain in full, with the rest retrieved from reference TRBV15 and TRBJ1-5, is DAMVIQNPRYQVTQFGKPVTLSCSQTLNHNVMYWYQQKSSQAPKLLFHYYDKDFNNEADTPDNFQSRRPNTSFCFLDIRSPGLGDTAMYLCATSRGGGYQPQHFGDGTRLSIL.